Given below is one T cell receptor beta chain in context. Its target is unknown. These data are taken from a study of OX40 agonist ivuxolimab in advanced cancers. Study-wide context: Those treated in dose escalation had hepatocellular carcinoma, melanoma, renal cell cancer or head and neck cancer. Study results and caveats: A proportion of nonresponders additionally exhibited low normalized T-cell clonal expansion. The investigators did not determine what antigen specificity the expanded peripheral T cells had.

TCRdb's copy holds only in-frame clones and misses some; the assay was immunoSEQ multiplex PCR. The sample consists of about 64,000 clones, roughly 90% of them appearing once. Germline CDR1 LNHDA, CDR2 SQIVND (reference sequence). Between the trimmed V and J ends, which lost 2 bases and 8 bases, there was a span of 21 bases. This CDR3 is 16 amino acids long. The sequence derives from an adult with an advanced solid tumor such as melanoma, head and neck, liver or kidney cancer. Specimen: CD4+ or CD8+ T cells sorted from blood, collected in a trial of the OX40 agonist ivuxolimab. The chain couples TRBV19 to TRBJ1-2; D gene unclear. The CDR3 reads CASSIPTRTAARGYTF. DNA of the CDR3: TGTGCCAGTAGTATACCGACCAGGACCGCGGCAAGAGGCTACACCTTC. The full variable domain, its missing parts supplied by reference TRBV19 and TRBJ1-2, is DGGITQSPKYLFRKEGQNVTLSCEQNLNHDAMYWYRQDPGQGLRLIYYSQIVNDFQKGDIAEGYSVSREKKESFPLTVTSAQKNPTAFYLCASSIPTRTAARGYTFGSGTRLTVV.